The 20 T cell receptor beta chains presented below share a single source sample, sequenced in a study of cytomegalovirus exposure and HLA in healthy donors. Researchers ran the PCR with 60 Vbeta and 13 Jbeta primers. Profiled with immunoSEQ multiplex PCR; TCRdb holds only in-frame clones, not every one. The sample holds fewer than 150,000 clones, roughly 80% seen once. The sequencing sample was made of PBMCs. The receptors stem from a man aged 40-50 years in good health and CMV-seronegative.

This clone was counted once. The V call is TRBV7-2, the J call TRBJ1-5; TRBD1 is a possible D gene (6 bases). The CDR3 is 19 residues long. CDR1 and CDR2 from the germline V gene are SGHTA and FQGNSA. V lost 0 bases to trimming and J lost 0 bases, with 18 bases between them. The CDR3 protein is CASSLAASFRDNSNQPQHF. DNA for the CDR3: TGTGCCAGCAGCTTAGCGGCGTCATTTCGGGACAATAGCAATCAGCCCCAGCATTTT.

J is TRBJ1-2 and V is TRBV2; D call uncertain. Per the germline V gene, CDR1 is SNHLY and CDR2 is FYNNEI. The CDR3 spans 14 residues. Trimming took off 5 bases at V and 8 bases at J, with 18 bases between the two ends. The CDR3 protein is CASSPDQGSGGYTF. The DNA of the CDR3 is TGTGCCAGCAGTCCCGATCAAGGATCAGGCGGCTACACCTTC.

The V call is TRBV19, the J call TRBJ2-3; 11 bases match TRBD2. This CDR3 spans 20 amino acids. With V trimmed by 3 bases and J by 4 bases, 18 bases remained unmatched. CDR1 and CDR2 from the germline V gene are LNHDA and SQIVND (reference sequence). The CDR3 sequence: CASSIEGLAGGRLPPDTQYF. The CDR3 DNA follows: TGTGCCAGTAGTATTGAGGGTCTAGCGGGGGGCCGACTGCCCCCAGATACGCAGTATTTT. Full variable domain (missing parts from reference TRBV19 and TRBJ2-3): DGGITQSPKYLFRKEGQNVTLSCEQNLNHDAMYWYRQDPGQGLRLIYYSQIVNDFQKGDIAEGYSVSREKKESFPLTVTSAQKNPTAFYLCASSIEGLAGGRLPPDTQYFGPGTRLTVL.

The chain couples TRBV5-6 to TRBJ1-2, with 8 bases fitting TRBD1. Per germline, CDR1 SGHDT and CDR2 YYEEEE. The CDR3 runs 16 residues. The ends lost 6 bases at V and 3 bases at J; junction bases unmatched: 13. CDR3 sequence reads: CASNPGGAMADYGYTF. CDR3 coding DNA: TGTGCCAGCAACCCAGGGGGCGCAATGGCCGACTATGGCTACACCTTC.

To note about this clone: The sample has other DNA sequences that encode this CDR3 too. The V gene is TRBV6-5, the J gene TRBJ1-5; TRBD1 matches at 7 bases. V dropped 5 bases and J dropped 0; count of bases not matched to a gene: 4. The CDR3 sequence is 15 residues long. Germline assignment: CDR1 MNHEY and CDR2 SVGAGI. CDR3 protein: CASSPTGPSNQPQHF. The DNA for the CDR3 is TGTGCCAGCAGTCCGACAGGGCCTAGCAATCAGCCCCAGCATTTT.

The chain couples TRBV10-3 to TRBJ2-7, with D perhaps matching TRBD1 (5 bases). The V gene's germline CDR1 is ENHRY and CDR2 SYGVKD. CDR3 length: 14 residues. The V end lost 6 bases, the J end lost 4 bases, and 16 bases lay between the germline ends. This CDR3 is CAISNRKENYEQYF. The DNA for the CDR3 is TGTGCCATCAGCAACAGGAAAGAAAATTACGAGCAGTACTTC.

The V call is TRBV2, the J call TRBJ2-4; D might be TRBD1 (5 bases). The CDR3 covers 14 residues. Germline V gene lookup returns CDR1 SNHLY and CDR2 FYNNEI. Deletions cut 4 bases from V and 2 bases from J, with 9 bases between. This CDR3 reads CASSVTDTKNIQYF. CDR3 in DNA: TGTGCCAGCAGTGTGACAGATACCAAAAACATTCAGTACTTC.

The CDR3 protein is CASSKVVTYEQYF. In DNA form, the CDR3 reads TGTGCCAGCAGCAAAGTGGTTACATACGAGCAGTACTTC. The chain uses TRBV21-1 and TRBJ2-7; TRBD1, as called in the table, went unchecked against the DNA. TRBV21-1 is a listed pseudogene. This CDR3 region has 13 residues.

The genes are TRBV18 and TRBJ2-7; D ambiguous. The ends were cut back, 2 bases at V and 4 bases at J, with 6 bases in the middle. The germline gives CDR1 KGHSH, CDR2 LQKENI. This CDR3 comprises 12 residues. The CDR3 spells CASSPNNYEQYF. The CDR3 DNA sequence: TGTGCCAGCTCACCAAATAATTACGAGCAGTACTTC.

The J gene is TRBJ2-7, the V gene TRBV7-2; TRBD1 matches at 9 bases. With 5 bases clipped from V and 4 bases from J, the junction kept 6 bases outside the gene matches. The CDR3 sequence is 14 residues long. CDR1 SGHTA and CDR2 FQGNSA come from the germline V gene. CDR3 residues: CASSQGTGRYEQYF. The CDR3, as DNA: TGTGCCAGCAGCCAAGGGACAGGGAGGTACGAGCAGTACTTC.

The chain carries TRBV10-3 and TRBJ2-5, with D maybe TRBD2 (5 bases). Per germline, CDR1 ENHRY and CDR2 SYGVKD. The CDR3 spans 16 residues. Trimming shortened V by 3 bases and J by 4 bases, and 18 bases separated the two germline ends. CDR3 residues: CAISDRGTGEGETQYF. The CDR3 nucleotides are TGTGCCATCAGTGACCGGGGAACCGGCGAAGGAGAGACCCAGTACTTC.

The rearrangement links TRBV2 to TRBJ2-7; 7 bases are a match to TRBD1. This CDR3 spans 15 amino acids. CDR1 is SNHLY, CDR2 FYNNEI, per germline. V gave up 7 bases and J gave up 0 bases; unmatched junction bases: 9. The CDR3 nucleotides are TGTGCCAGCATCCCGGACAGGTCGAGCTCCTACGAGCAGTACTTC. Protein: CASIPDRSSSYEQYF.

The chain is built from TRBV2 and TRBJ2-1, with a tentative D call TRBD2 (6 bases). CDR1 is SNHLY and CDR2 is FYNNEI in the germline V gene. The CDR3 length is 15 residues. V was trimmed by 4 bases and J by 6 bases, leaving 16 bases between them. The CDR3 DNA reads as TGTGCCAGCAGTGTTATTAGCGGTCTGGGCAATGAGCAGTTCTTC. Protein: CASSVISGLGNEQFF.

In its sample, this clone was seen a few times. This chain joins TRBV18 and TRBJ2-3; 8 positions agree with TRBD1. Unmatched junction bases numbered 2, after V lost 4 bases and J lost 2 bases. CDR3 length: 14 amino acids. Germline V gives CDR1 KGHSH, CDR2 LQKENI. The CDR3 region is CASSRTGPTDTQYF. CDR3 sequence (DNA): TGTGCCAGCTCACGGACAGGGCCCACAGATACGCAGTATTTT.

The chain recombines TRBV7-2 with TRBJ1-5, with D maybe TRBD1 (6 bases). Trimming shortened V by 1 base and J by 6 bases, and 16 bases separated the two germline ends. Germline assignment: CDR1 SGHTA and CDR2 FQGNSA. The CDR3 is made up of 16 amino acids. CDR3 coding DNA: TGTGCCAGCAGCTTAGTCGGCGGGGGCTCGGGTCAGCCCCAGCATTTT. Translation gives CASSLVGGGSGQPQHF.

This chain uses TRBV7-9 with TRBJ2-3, with a tentative D call TRBD1 (6 bases). V was trimmed by 1 base and J by 5 bases, leaving 10 bases between them. Per germline, CDR1 SEHNR and CDR2 FQNEAQ (reference sequence). The CDR3 extends over 14 amino acids. Here the CDR3 DNA reads TGTGCCAGCAGCTTAGGACAGGTTGGAGATACGCAGTATTTT. Translated: CASSLGQVGDTQYF.

The rearrangement links TRBV6-1 to TRBJ2-3, with 9 positions matching TRBD2. This CDR3 has 14 residues. Unmatched junction bases numbered 5, after V lost 5 bases and J lost 5 bases. Germline-derived CDR1 and CDR2 are MNHNS and SASEGT. The CDR3 nucleotides read TGTGCCAGCAGTCCCGCAGCGGGAGGAGATACGCAGTATTTT. This codes for CASSPAAGGDTQYF.

J is TRBJ2-3 and V is TRBV18, with 8 bases identical to TRBD1. The V gene end was trimmed by 5 bases and the J gene end by 1 base; junction bases not matched to a gene: 2. Germline values: CDR1 KGHSH, CDR2 LQKENI. The CDR3 has 14 amino acids. CDR3 sequence reads: CASSGGQGTDTQYF. CDR3 nucleotides: TGTGCCAGCTCAGGGGGACAGGGCACAGATACGCAGTATTTT.

The V gene is TRBV5-1, the J gene TRBJ1-1, with D maybe TRBD1 (5 bases). CDR3 length: 15 residues. With 0 bases removed from V and 1 base from J, the gap between germline ends came to 10 bases. CDR1 and CDR2 (germline): SGHRS, YFSETQ. CDR3 sequence reads: CASSLGVGGNTEAFF. The CDR3 DNA reads as TGCGCCAGCAGCTTGGGGGTCGGGGGGAACACTGAAGCTTTCTTT.

The sample holds a few counts of this clone. The V gene is TRBV2, the J gene TRBJ2-3; possible D gene TRBD1, 6 bases. The CDR3 extends over 14 amino acids. V lost 4 bases to trimming and J lost 5 bases, with 13 bases between them. Germline lookup yields CDR1 SNHLY and CDR2 FYNNEI. CDR3 sequence reads: CASSVSRGQDTQYF. As DNA, the CDR3 is TGTGCCAGCAGTGTAAGTCGGGGACAAGATACGCAGTATTTT.